Listed below are T cell receptor beta chains from one sample, sequenced in a study of blood T cells in healthy people across ages. One entry per CDR3 protein, called by TCRdb with MiXCR from the 5' RACE reads. The top ten hold 18% of the sample, which has 1,100,000 or so distinct CDR3 sequences, roughly 45% seen once. The sample taken for sequencing was blood. These receptors all stem from a woman aged 60-75 years in good health. Each CDR3 is given with its conserved first and last residue. D genes are given only for firm matches. A row's size may be missing; if present it is once, few, many or a size class.

DNA: TGTGCCAGCAGTCCCCCAGGGTCGGCTGGGGCCAACGTCCTGACTTTC; CDR3: CASSPPGSAGANVLTF; length: 16; J: TRBJ2-6; D: -; size: -; V: TRBV6-2/TRBV6-3
DNA: TGCGCCAGCAGCTTTTCCAGGGCTGAGAGCACTGAAGCTTTCTTT; CDR3: CASSFSRAESTEAFF; length: 15; J: TRBJ1-1; D: -; size: few; V: TRBV5-1
DNA: TGTGCCAGCAGCCTCCCGGGGGCCAACACTGAAGCTTTCTTT; CDR3: CASSLPGANTEAFF; length: 14; J: TRBJ1-1; D: -; size: -; V: TRBV4-2
DNA: TGCGCCAGCAGTGATAGCGGGGGAACCTACGAGCAGTACTTC; CDR3: CASSDSGGTYEQYF; length: 14; J: TRBJ2-7; D: TRBD2; size: -; V: TRBV10-2
DNA: TGCGCCAGCAAGGGGGAAGCCCGGTCAAGTGAGCAGTACTTC; CDR3: CASKGEARSSEQYF; length: 14; J: TRBJ2-7; D: -; size: once; V: TRBV10-1
DNA: TGTGCCAGCAGTGAAGGCTTCAGGGGCGGAGGTTATGGCTACACCTTC; CDR3: CASSEGFRGGGYGYTF; length: 16; J: TRBJ1-2; D: -; size: few; V: TRBV2
DNA: TGTGCCAGCAAGGGACTCCAGAACACCGGGGAGCTGTTTTTT; CDR3: CASKGLQNTGELFF; length: 14; J: TRBJ2-2; D: -; size: -; V: TRBV27
DNA: TGTGCCAGCAGCCAAGCTTTGGCCTTAAAGACAGATACGCAGTATTTT; CDR3: CASSQALALKTDTQYF; length: 16; J: TRBJ2-3; D: -; size: -; V: TRBV3-1
DNA: TGTGCCATCAGTGGTCTTCTCCTAGCGGACAATGAGCAGTACTTC; CDR3: CAISGLLLADNEQYF; length: 15; J: TRBJ2-5; D: TRBD2; size: -; V: TRBV10-3
DNA: TGTGCCAGCAGTTCGCGCACCTACAATGAGCAGTTCTTC; CDR3: CASSSRTYNEQFF; length: 13; J: TRBJ2-1; D: -; size: -; V: TRBV27
DNA: TGCAGCGTCCCGCCCGGGGACAGGGTTACCGAGCAGTACTTC; CDR3: CSVPPGDRVTEQYF; length: 14; J: TRBJ2-7; D: TRBD1; size: -; V: TRBV29-1
DNA: TGCGCCAGCAGTACTGGGACAGTGGGCAATCAGCCCCAGCATTTT; CDR3: CASSTGTVGNQPQHF; length: 15; J: TRBJ1-5; D: TRBD1; size: -; V: TRBV10-2
DNA: TGCAGTGCTACCTTGACTAGTACAGATACGCAGTATTTT; CDR3: CSATLTSTDTQYF; length: 13; J: TRBJ2-3; D: -; size: -; V: TRBV20-1
DNA: TGTGCCAGCAGACCTCAGATAGCGGGATCGGAGTTCTTC; CDR3: CASRPQIAGSEFF; length: 13; J: TRBJ2-1; D: TRBD2; size: many; V: TRBV27
DNA: TGTGCCAGCAACTTAGTTGGAGGGGAAGAGACCCAGTACTTC; CDR3: CASNLVGGEETQYF; length: 14; J: TRBJ2-5; D: -; size: -; V: TRBV7-6
DNA: TGTGCCAGCAGCCCCCCGGGGGGGTGGCAGTACTTC; CDR3: CASSPPGGWQYF; length: 12; J: TRBJ2-4; D: TRBD2; size: few; V: TRBV11-2
DNA: TGTGCCAGCAGTTTTGCGGGGAACACTGAAGCTTTCTTT; CDR3: CASSFAGNTEAFF; length: 13; J: TRBJ1-1; D: -; size: few; V: TRBV12-3/TRBV12-4
DNA: TGTGCCACCAGAGAAACAGGGGGTCGGGATACGCAGTATTTT; CDR3: CATRETGGRDTQYF; length: 14; J: TRBJ2-3; D: TRBD1; size: -; V: TRBV24-1
DNA: TGTGCCACCAGTGATTTTGGTGAGCAGTTCTTC; CDR3: CATSDFGEQFF; length: 11; J: TRBJ2-1; D: -; size: -; V: TRBV24-1
DNA: TGTGCCAGCAGTTTCAAACTAGCGGGATTCTACGAGCAGTACTTC; CDR3: CASSFKLAGFYEQYF; length: 15; J: TRBJ2-7; D: TRBD2; size: few; V: TRBV28
DNA: TGCGCCAGCAGCGGGGACGACTCCTACGAGCAGTACTTC; CDR3: CASSGDDSYEQYF; length: 13; J: TRBJ2-7; D: -; size: -; V: TRBV5-1
DNA: TGTGCCAGCAGAGAGACAGGACGGGATGAGCAGTTCTTC; CDR3: CASRETGRDEQFF; length: 13; J: TRBJ2-1; D: -; size: few; V: TRBV25-1
DNA: TGCAGTGCTAGAGATCTAGAGGGGTTAGAGACCCAGTACTTC; CDR3: CSARDLEGLETQYF; length: 14; J: TRBJ2-5; D: -; size: -; V: TRBV20-1
DNA: TGTGCCAGCAGTACCACGGGACTAGCTTACTACGAGCAGTACTTC; CDR3: CASSTTGLAYYEQYF; length: 15; J: TRBJ2-7; D: TRBD2; size: -; V: TRBV27
DNA: TGTGCCAGCAGCTCCGGGACAGGACCCTACGAGCAGTACTTC; CDR3: CASSSGTGPYEQYF; length: 14; J: TRBJ2-7; D: TRBD1; size: many; V: TRBV5-1
DNA: TGCAGCGTTGATGGGGACAACCCCCTAGGGCGCAATGAGCAGTTCTTC; CDR3: CSVDGDNPLGRNEQFF; length: 16; J: TRBJ2-1; D: -; size: few; V: TRBV29-1
DNA: TGTGCCAGCAGCTTCCAAGCGCTAGCGGGAACCAGCTACGAGCAGTACTTC; CDR3: CASSFQALAGTSYEQYF; length: 17; J: TRBJ2-7; D: TRBD2; size: few; V: TRBV7-7
DNA: TGTGCCAGCAGCTTCGCCGGGACATTGGACTATGGCTACACCTTC; CDR3: CASSFAGTLDYGYTF; length: 15; J: TRBJ1-2; D: -; size: -; V: TRBV7-2
DNA: TGTGCCAGCAGCTCACAGACAGGGTTTGGGCAGTACTTC; CDR3: CASSSQTGFGQYF; length: 13; J: TRBJ2-5; D: TRBD1; size: -; V: TRBV7-2
DNA: TGTGCCAGCAGCCAAGAGGGAAGTGCTGAGACCCAGTACTTC; CDR3: CASSQEGSAETQYF; length: 14; J: TRBJ2-5; D: -; size: -; V: TRBV4-2
DNA: TGTGCCAGCGGCCAGAGCAGGAAGATCGACGAGCAGTACTTC; CDR3: CASGQSRKIDEQYF; length: 14; J: TRBJ2-7; D: -; size: few; V: TRBV7-6
DNA: TGTGCCAACAGCTCTAAAGGACTAGCGGGAGAGACCCAGTACTTC; CDR3: CANSSKGLAGETQYF; length: 15; J: TRBJ2-5; D: TRBD2; size: -; V: TRBV7-7
DNA: TGCGCCAGCAGCCAAGATTCCGCGGGAGTCGGCTTGAATGAGCAGTTCTTC; CDR3: CASSQDSAGVGLNEQFF; length: 17; J: TRBJ2-1; D: TRBD2; size: -; V: TRBV4-1